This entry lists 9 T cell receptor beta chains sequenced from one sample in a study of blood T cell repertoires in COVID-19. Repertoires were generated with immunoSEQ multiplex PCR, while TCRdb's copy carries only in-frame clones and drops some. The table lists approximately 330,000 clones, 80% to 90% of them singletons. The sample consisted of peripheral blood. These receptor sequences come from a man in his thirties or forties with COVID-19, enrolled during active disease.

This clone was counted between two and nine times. The CDR3: CASSASSDRGFYGYTF. The DNA of the CDR3 is TGTGCCAGCAGCGCTAGCTCGGACAGGGGATTCTATGGCTACACCTTC. The V call is TRBV9, the J call TRBJ1-2; 9 bases agree with TRBD1. CDR1 is SGDLS, CDR2 YYNGEE, per germline. CDR3 length equals 16 residues. The junction had 10 bases not matched to a gene; V was cut back by 3 bases and J by 4 bases.

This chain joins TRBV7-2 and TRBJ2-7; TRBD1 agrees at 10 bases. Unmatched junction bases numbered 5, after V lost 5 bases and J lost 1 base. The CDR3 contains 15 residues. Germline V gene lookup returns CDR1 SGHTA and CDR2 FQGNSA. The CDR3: CASSVGQGLSYEQYF. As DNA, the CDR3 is TGTGCCAGCAGCGTGGGACAGGGGCTGTCCTACGAGCAGTACTTC.

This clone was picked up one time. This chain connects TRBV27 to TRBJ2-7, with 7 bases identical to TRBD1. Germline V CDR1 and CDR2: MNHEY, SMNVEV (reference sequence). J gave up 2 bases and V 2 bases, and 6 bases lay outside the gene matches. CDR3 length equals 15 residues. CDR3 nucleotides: TGTGCCAGCAGTTTAAAGACAGGGCGAGCCTACGAGCAGTACTTC. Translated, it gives CASSLKTGRAYEQYF.

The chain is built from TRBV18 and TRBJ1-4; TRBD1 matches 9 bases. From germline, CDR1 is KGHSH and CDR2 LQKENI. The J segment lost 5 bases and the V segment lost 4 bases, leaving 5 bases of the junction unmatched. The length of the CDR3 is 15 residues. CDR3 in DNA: TGTGCCAGCTCACTACACAGGGGGCGCAATGAAAAACTGTTTTTT. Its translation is CASSLHRGRNEKLFF.

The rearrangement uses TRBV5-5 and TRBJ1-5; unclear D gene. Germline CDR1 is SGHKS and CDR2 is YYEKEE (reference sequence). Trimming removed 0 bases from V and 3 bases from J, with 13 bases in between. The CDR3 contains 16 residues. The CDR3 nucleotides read TGTGCCAGCAGCTTGGTTGTGCTGCCAGACAATCAGCCCCAGCATTTT. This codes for CASSLVVLPDNQPQHF.

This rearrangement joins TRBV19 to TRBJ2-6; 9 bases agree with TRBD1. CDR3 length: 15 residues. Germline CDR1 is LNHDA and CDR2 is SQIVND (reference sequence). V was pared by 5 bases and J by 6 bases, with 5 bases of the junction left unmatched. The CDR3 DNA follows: TGTGCCAGTAGTTCCCAACAGGGGGCGGCCAACGTCCTGACTTTC. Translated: CASSSQQGAANVLTF.

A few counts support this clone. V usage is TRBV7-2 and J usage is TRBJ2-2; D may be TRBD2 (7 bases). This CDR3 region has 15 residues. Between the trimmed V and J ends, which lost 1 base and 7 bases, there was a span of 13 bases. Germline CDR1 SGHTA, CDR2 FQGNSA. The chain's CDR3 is CASSLEGGAGGELFF. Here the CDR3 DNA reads TGTGCCAGCAGCTTAGAGGGGGGGGCTGGCGGGGAGCTGTTTTTT.

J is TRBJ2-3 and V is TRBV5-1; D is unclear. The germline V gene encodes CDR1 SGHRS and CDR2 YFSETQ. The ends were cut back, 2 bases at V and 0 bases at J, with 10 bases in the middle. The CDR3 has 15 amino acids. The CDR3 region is CASSLSFSSTDTQYF. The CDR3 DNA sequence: TGCGCCAGCAGCTTAAGCTTTTCTAGCACAGATACGCAGTATTTT.

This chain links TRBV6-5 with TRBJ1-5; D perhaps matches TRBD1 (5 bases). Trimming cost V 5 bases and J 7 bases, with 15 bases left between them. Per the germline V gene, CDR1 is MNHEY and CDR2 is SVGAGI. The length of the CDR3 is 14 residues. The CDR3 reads CASSPGLIGQPQHF. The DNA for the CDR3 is TGTGCCAGCAGTCCGGGACTTATCGGGCAGCCCCAGCATTTT.